The clone carrying this T cell receptor beta chain has just a few counts. V shed 3 bases, J shed 7 bases, and the junction held 5 bases outside the gene matches. Germline CDR1 reads MDHEN; CDR2 reads SYDVKM. This CDR3 is built from 15 residues. The data belong to a study of shared clonotypes between healthy human individuals. Running of the assay took place at deep level. Assay used: immunoSEQ multiplex PCR; TCRdb lists only in-frame clones, some missing. The top ten clones hold about 1.8% of a sample with around 700,000 clones, roughly 70% of them seen once. The specimen was memory CD4+ T cells sorted from blood. Subset of the sample: CD45RA-negative fraction. This sequence originates from a woman aged 25 to 39 in good health. The rearrangement uses TRBV28 and TRBJ2-1; 11 positions agree with TRBD2. The CDR3, as DNA: TGTGCCAGCAGTTTGGAACTAGCGGGAGTGAATGAGCAGTTCTTC. Encoded protein: CASSLELAGVNEQFF. Full variable domain (missing parts from reference TRBV28 and TRBJ2-1): DVKVTQSSRYLVKRTGEKVFLECVQDMDHENMFWYRQDPGLGLRLIYFSYDVKMKEKGDIPEGYSVSREKKERFSLILESASTNQTSMYLCASSLELAGVNEQFFGPGTRLTVL.